This T cell receptor beta chain was identified in a study of OX40 agonist ivuxolimab in advanced cancers. Study context: Ivuxolimab is a fully human IgG2 antibody that activates OX40 (CD134). Hepatocellular carcinoma, melanoma, renal cell or head and neck cancer occurred in dose-escalation patients. General observations from the study: Expanded clones belonging to CD8+ T cells outnumbered, on average, those of CD4+.

V was cut by 5 bases and J by 5 bases, with 15 bases left in between. This CDR3 comprises 14 residues. Germline V gene sequence: CDR1 PRHDT, CDR2 FYEKMQ (reference sequence). On this clone itself: The antigen is undetermined.

Clones were read by immunoSEQ multiplex PCR, and TCRdb kept only the in-frame ones, dropping some. The sample carries fewer than 65,000 clones, roughly 92% recorded once. At cycle 4 day 1, cycle 7 day 1, and baseline, blood was sampled. This TCR was sampled from an adult with an advanced solid tumor such as melanoma, head and neck, liver or kidney cancer. The chain links TRBV13 to TRBJ1-2; no definite D call. This specimen was CD4+ or CD8+ T cells sorted from blood, taken in a trial of the OX40 agonist ivuxolimab. The CDR3 DNA is TGTGCCAGCAGCGGTTCGCCGGGCCAATATGGCTACACCTTC. This gives the protein CASSGSPGQYGYTF.